This T cell receptor beta chain comes out of a study of OX40 agonist ivuxolimab in advanced cancers. At the level of the study: The dose of intravenous ivuxolimab that patients received every 2 weeks ranged from 0.01 to 10 mg/kg.

To note about this clone: Its antigen is not identified.

This CDR3 spans 16 amino acids. Losses at the gene ends were 5 bases for V and 6 bases for J; bases not matched to a gene: 16. The germline CDR1 and CDR2 sequences are SGHAT and FQDESV (reference sequence). Study outcomes and limitations: Antigen specificity of clonally expanded peripheral T cells was not established. Expanded clones belonging to CD8+ T cells outnumbered, on average, those of CD4+. Certain nonresponding patients likewise had low normalized T-cell clonal expansion.

Sequencing used immunoSEQ multiplex PCR; TCRdb keeps in-frame clones, though not all of them. Of 65,000 to 75,000 clones listed, 89% are singletons. This TCR was recovered from an adult with an advanced solid tumor such as melanoma, head and neck, liver or kidney cancer. The chain carries TRBV11-1 and TRBJ2-7; TRBD2 agrees at 7 bases. The starting material was CD4+ or CD8+ T cells sorted from blood, obtained in a trial of the OX40 agonist ivuxolimab. CDR3 loop: CASSPRFRGRAGEQYF. The CDR3 nucleotides read TGTGCCAGCAGCCCTCGATTTCGGGGGAGGGCCGGCGAGCAGTACTTC.